What follows are 16 T cell receptor beta chains derived from one specimen sequenced in a study of CD8+ T cells in alopecia areata (dated 2018 in TCRdb). The intended sense of this specimen's time point label: approximately 4 weeks on oral tofacitinib. The treatment or condition label of this sample denotes: oral pan-JAK inhibitor, 5-10 mg twice daily. To prepare the library, the immunoSEQ multiplex PCR assay was applied. To provide template for TCR sequencing, every sample had RNA extracted and reverse transcribed into cDNA. Not all clones reach the TCRdb copy of this immuneACCESS table, which keeps in-frame sequences only. Checked studies attribute under half of the gap to unresolved V genes and leave the rest unexplained. In all, the sample holds some 150,000 clones, and roughly 82% of those were seen once. The ten largest clonotypes hold about 25% of the sample. The sequencing here drew on CD8+ T cells sorted from blood, taken at week 4, from a patient treated with tofacitinib. These receptors all come from a human donor with alopecia areata.

Only a few counts were recorded for this clone. The genes are TRBV27 and TRBJ2-6; no clear D. Deletions cut 6 bases from V and 0 bases from J, with 9 bases between. This CDR3 is 15 amino acids long. The germline gives CDR1 MNHEY, CDR2 SMNVEV (reference sequence). CDR3 residues: CASSPQNSGANVLTF. The CDR3 DNA follows: TGTGCCAGCAGCCCACAAAACTCTGGGGCCAACGTCCTGACTTTC.

This clone was counted a few times. The chain combines TRBV29-1 with TRBJ2-7; TRBD2 matches 13 bases. V shed 7 bases, J shed 4 bases, and the junction held 7 bases outside the gene matches. The CDR3 is 14 amino acids. CDR1 and CDR2 (germline): SQVTM, ANQGSEA. The CDR3 loop is CSGYGTSGDYEQYF. Written as DNA, the CDR3 is TGCAGCGGATACGGGACTAGCGGGGATTACGAGCAGTACTTC.

This clone was recorded a few times. The rearrangement joins TRBV30 to TRBJ2-2; TRBD2 might be the D (6 bases). Looked up from germline, CDR1 is GTSNPN and CDR2 is SVGIG (reference sequence). The CDR3 is 15 residues long. V was shortened by 3 bases and J by 3 bases, with 14 bases between the two germline ends. The CDR3 loop reads CAWRGAGRYTGELFF. CDR3 coding DNA: TGTGCCTGGAGAGGGGCGGGGAGATACACCGGGGAGCTGTTTTTT.

V gene TRBV7-2 combines with J gene TRBJ2-7; 11 bases agree with TRBD2. The CDR3 length is 14 residues. Germline CDR1 and CDR2: SGHTA and FQGNSA. V lost 5 bases to trimming and J lost 3 bases; unmatched junction nucleotides: 3. CDR3 region: CASSPSGGYYEQYF. CDR3 coding DNA: TGTGCCAGCAGCCCTAGCGGGGGGTACTACGAGCAGTACTTC. The variable domain in full, with the rest retrieved from reference TRBV7-2 and TRBJ2-7, is GAGVSQSPSNKVTEKGKDVELRCDPISGHTALYWYRQSLGQGLEFLIYFQGNSAPDKSGLPSDRFSAERTGGSVSTLTIQRTQQEDSAVYLCASSPSGGYYEQYFGPGTRLTVT.

This chain links TRBV4-3 with TRBJ2-3; 11 positions match TRBD2. The CDR3 has 15 residues. The junction had 7 bases not matched to a gene; V was cut back by 6 bases and J by 5 bases. Germline CDR1 is LGHNA and CDR2 is YSLEER. CDR3 sequence: CASSSLAGGEDTQYF. As DNA, the CDR3 is TGCGCCAGCAGTAGTCTAGCGGGGGGCGAAGATACGCAGTATTTT.

The V and J genes are TRBV4-1 and TRBJ2-2; D is undetermined. Germline V lookup: CDR1 MGHRA, CDR2 YSYEKL. This CDR3 comprises 14 residues. The germline V and J ends were trimmed by 3 bases and 4 bases, with 9 bases remaining between them. CDR3 loop: CASSQAGVTGELFF. CDR3 DNA: TGCGCCAGCAGCCAGGCTGGGGTCACCGGGGAGCTGTTTTTT.

The chain joins TRBV7-8 to TRBJ2-7, with D unresolved. Germline CDR1 SGHVS, CDR2 FQNEAQ. The ends were cut back, 3 bases at V and 2 bases at J, with 8 bases in the middle. The CDR3 length is 13 residues. CDR3 residues: CASSFNAAYEQYF. CDR3 DNA sequence: TGTGCCAGCAGCTTCAACGCGGCCTACGAGCAGTACTTC.

Worth noting for this clone: A junction boundary mismatches the germline segment, possibly from a read error. This chain uses TRBV7-2 with TRBJ2-2; 8 bases align to TRBD1. The CDR3 sequence is 17 residues long. Germline V gene data show CDR1 as SGHTA and CDR2 as FQGNSA. The CDR3 sequence: CASSYSMGQAFTRELFF. The CDR3 DNA reads as TGTGCCAGCAGCTATAGCATGGGACAGGCGTTCACCAGGGAGCTGTTTTTT.

The chain is built from TRBV4-3 and TRBJ1-6, with D uncertain. Germline V lookup: CDR1 LGHNA, CDR2 YSLEER. The V gene lost 0 bases and the J gene lost 11 bases, with 17 bases spanning the gap. The CDR3 consists of 16 residues. The CDR3 here is CASSQENPRGFAPLHF. Written as DNA, the CDR3 is TGCGCCAGCAGCCAAGAAAACCCCCGGGGATTTGCACCCCTCCACTTT.

The gene calls are TRBV7-8 and TRBJ2-1; 9 bases line up with TRBD2. The CDR3 extends over 16 amino acids. The germline V gene has CDR1 SGHVS and CDR2 FQNEAQ. V lost 2 bases and J lost 5; bases outside the gene matches: 7. The CDR3 sequence: CASSLSLRGGDNEQFF. The CDR3 region has the DNA TGTGCCAGCAGCTTAAGTTTGCGCGGGGGGGACAATGAGCAGTTCTTC.

The J gene is TRBJ2-6, the V gene TRBV19, with TRBD1 as a possible D gene (5 bases). Looked up from germline, CDR1 is LNHDA and CDR2 is SQIVND (reference sequence). The CDR3 spans 16 residues. Trimming pared 2 bases from V and 0 bases from J, leaving 8 bases between. This CDR3 reads CASSIQGNSGANVLTF. As DNA, the CDR3 is TGTGCCAGTAGTATACAGGGCAACTCTGGGGCCAACGTCCTGACTTTC.

Of note for this clone: An end of the junction does not agree with germline; a read error may underlie this. The gene calls are TRBV7-7 and TRBJ2-7; 7 nucleotides line up with TRBD1. The germline CDR1 and CDR2 sequences are SSHAT and FNYEAQ (reference sequence). CDR3 length equals 14 residues. CDR3 sequence: CASSLGAGGYEQYF. CDR3 nucleotides: TGTGCTAGCAGCTTAGGTGCAGGGGGCTACGAGCAGTACTTC.

V gene TRBV2 combines with J gene TRBJ2-3; 7 positions match TRBD1. This CDR3 is built from 12 residues. Germline V gene sequence: CDR1 SNHLY, CDR2 FYNNEI. V shed 6 bases and J 6 bases; nucleotides not matched to a gene: 3. The CDR3 region has the DNA TGTGCCAGCAGATCCAGGGGGGATACGCAGTATTTT. It specifies CASRSRGDTQYF.

This sequence joins TRBV7-9 and TRBJ2-5; 7 positions match TRBD2. CDR3 length equals 14 residues. Trimming at V came to 5 bases and at J to 2 bases, leaving 5 bases not matched to a gene. Germline V gene data show CDR1 as SEHNR and CDR2 as FQNEAQ (reference sequence). CDR3 coding DNA: TGTGCCAGCAGCCCGGGGGGACGGCAAGAGACCCAGTACTTC. It encodes CASSPGGRQETQYF.

The V and J genes are TRBV5-6 and TRBJ2-5; TRBD2 matches at 9 bases. The CDR3 consists of 15 residues. Germline V CDR1 and CDR2: SGHDT, YYEEEE. The V gene end was trimmed by 4 bases and the J gene end by 5 bases; junction bases not matched to a gene: 9. CDR3 DNA sequence: TGTGCCAGCAGCCCGGGGCTAGCGGGGATGGAGACCCAGTACTTC. Encoded protein: CASSPGLAGMETQYF.

V is TRBV2 and J is TRBJ2-5, with 7 positions matching TRBD2. The CDR3 is made up of 16 amino acids. The junction had 12 bases not matched to a gene; V was cut back by 4 bases and J by 4 bases. Germline V gives CDR1 SNHLY, CDR2 FYNNEI. DNA of the CDR3: TGTGCCAGCAGTGCCCAGTGGGGGGGAATTCTAGAGACCCAGTACTTC. Translating gives CASSAQWGGILETQYF.